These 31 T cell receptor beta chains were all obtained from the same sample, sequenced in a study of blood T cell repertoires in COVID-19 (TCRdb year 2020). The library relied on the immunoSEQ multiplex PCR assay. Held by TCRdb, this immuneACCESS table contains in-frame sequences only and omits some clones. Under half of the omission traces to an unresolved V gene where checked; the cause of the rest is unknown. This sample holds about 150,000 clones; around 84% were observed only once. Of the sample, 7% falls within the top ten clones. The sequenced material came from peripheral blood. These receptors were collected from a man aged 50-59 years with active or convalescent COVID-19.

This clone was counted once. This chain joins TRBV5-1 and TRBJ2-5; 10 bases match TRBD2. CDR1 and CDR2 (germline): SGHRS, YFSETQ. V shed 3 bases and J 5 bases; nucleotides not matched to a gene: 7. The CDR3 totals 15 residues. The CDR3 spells CASSWGSGGAETQYF. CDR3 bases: TGCGCCAGCAGCTGGGGGAGCGGGGGGGCTGAGACCCAGTACTTC. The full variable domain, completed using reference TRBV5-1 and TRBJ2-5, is KAGVTQTPRYLIKTRGQQVTLSCSPISGHRSVSWYQQTPGQGLQFLFEYFSETQRNKGNFPGRFSGRQFSNSRSEMNVSTLELGDSALYLCASSWGSGGAETQYFGPGTRLLVL.

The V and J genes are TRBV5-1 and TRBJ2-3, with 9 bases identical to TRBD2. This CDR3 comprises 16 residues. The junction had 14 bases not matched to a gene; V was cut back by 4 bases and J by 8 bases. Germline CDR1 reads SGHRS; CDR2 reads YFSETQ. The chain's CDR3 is CASSRSGTSSLGTQYF. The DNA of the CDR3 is TGCGCCAGCAGCCGTTCCGGGACTAGCTCTCTCGGTACGCAGTATTTT.

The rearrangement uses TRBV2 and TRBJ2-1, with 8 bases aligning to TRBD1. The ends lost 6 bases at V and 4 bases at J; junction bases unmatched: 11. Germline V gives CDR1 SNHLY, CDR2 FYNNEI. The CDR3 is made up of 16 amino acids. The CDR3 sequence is CASRLRHRGSYNEQFF. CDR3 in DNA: TGTGCCAGCAGGCTTAGGCACAGGGGGTCTTACAATGAGCAGTTCTTC.

The CDR3 spells CASSVRTGWDNEQFF. CDR3 nucleotide sequence: TGTGCCAGCAGCGTCCGGACAGGGTGGGACAATGAGCAGTTCTTC. The chain is built from TRBV9 and TRBJ2-1; 8 bases align to TRBD1. Germline assignment: CDR1 SGDLS and CDR2 YYNGEE. This CDR3 comprises 15 residues. The V segment lost 2 bases and the J segment 5 bases; nucleotides outside the gene matches: 6.

CDR3 region: CASSLFSGGALSAEQFF. The CDR3 DNA is TGTGCCAGCAGCCTCTTCAGCGGGGGGGCTCTTTCGGCTGAGCAGTTCTTC. V is TRBV11-2 and J is TRBJ2-1; 10 bases are a match to TRBD2. V gave up 5 bases and J gave up 9 bases; unmatched junction bases: 16. The germline CDR1 and CDR2 sequences are SGHAT and FQNNGV. The CDR3 is 17 amino acids.

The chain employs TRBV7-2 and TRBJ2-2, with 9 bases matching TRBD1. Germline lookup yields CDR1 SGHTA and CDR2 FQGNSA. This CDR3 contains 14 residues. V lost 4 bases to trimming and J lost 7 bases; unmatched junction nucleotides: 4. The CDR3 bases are TGTGCCAGCAGCTGGGACAGGGACGGCGGGGAGCTGTTTTTT. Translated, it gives CASSWDRDGGELFF.

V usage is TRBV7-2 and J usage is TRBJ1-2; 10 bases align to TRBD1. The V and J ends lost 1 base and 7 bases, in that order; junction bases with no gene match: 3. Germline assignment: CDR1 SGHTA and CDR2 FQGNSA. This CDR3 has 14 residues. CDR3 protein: CASSLGQGAGGYTF. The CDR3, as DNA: TGTGCCAGCAGCTTAGGACAGGGGGCGGGTGGCTACACCTTC. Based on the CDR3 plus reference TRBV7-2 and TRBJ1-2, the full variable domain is GAGVSQSPSNKVTEKGKDVELRCDPISGHTALYWYRQSLGQGLEFLIYFQGNSAPDKSGLPSDRFSAERTGGSVSTLTIQRTQQEDSAVYLCASSLGQGAGGYTFGSGTRLTVV.

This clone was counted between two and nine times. Here the CDR3 DNA reads TGTGCCAGCAGTAACGATGGGGGGTCCGGAAACACCATATATTTT. It yields the protein CASSNDGGSGNTIYF. This sequence joins TRBV2 and TRBJ1-3, with D maybe TRBD1 (5 bases). CDR1 is SNHLY, CDR2 FYNNEI, per germline. Trimming took off 5 bases at V and 4 bases at J, with 15 bases between the two ends. The CDR3 totals 15 residues.

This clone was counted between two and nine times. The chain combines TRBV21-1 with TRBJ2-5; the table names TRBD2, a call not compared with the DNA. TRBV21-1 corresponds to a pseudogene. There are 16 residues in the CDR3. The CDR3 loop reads CASSARTSGRGETQYF. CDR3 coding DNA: TGTGCCAGCAGCGCCAGGACTAGCGGGAGGGGGGAGACCCAGTACTTC.

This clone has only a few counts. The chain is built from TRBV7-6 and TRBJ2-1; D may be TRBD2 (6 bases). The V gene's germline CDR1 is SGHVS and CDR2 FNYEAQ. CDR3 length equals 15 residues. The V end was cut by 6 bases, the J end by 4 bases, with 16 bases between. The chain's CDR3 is CASSLGTPRYNEQFF. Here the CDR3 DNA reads TGTGCCAGCAGTCTCGGGACTCCCAGATACAATGAGCAGTTCTTC.

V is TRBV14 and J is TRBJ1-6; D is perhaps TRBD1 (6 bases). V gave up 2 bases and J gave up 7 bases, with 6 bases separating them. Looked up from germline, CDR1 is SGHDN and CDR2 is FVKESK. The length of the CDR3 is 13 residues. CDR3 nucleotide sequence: TGTGCCAGCAGCCAAACAGGGAATTCACCCCTCCACTTT. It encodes CASSQTGNSPLHF. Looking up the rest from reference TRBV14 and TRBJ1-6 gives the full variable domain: EAGVTQFPSHSVIEKGQTVTLRCDPISGHDNLYWYRRVMGKEIKFLLHFVKESKQDESGMPNNRFLAERTGGTYSTLKVQPAELEDSGVYFCASSQTGNSPLHFGNGTRLTVT.

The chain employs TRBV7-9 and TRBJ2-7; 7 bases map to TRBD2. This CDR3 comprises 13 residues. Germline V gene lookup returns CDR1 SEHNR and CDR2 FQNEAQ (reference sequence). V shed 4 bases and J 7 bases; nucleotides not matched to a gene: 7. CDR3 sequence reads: CASSSPVGGEQYF. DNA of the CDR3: TGTGCCAGCAGCTCGCCCGTGGGAGGGGAGCAGTACTTC. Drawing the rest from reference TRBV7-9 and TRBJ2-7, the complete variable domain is DTGVSQNPRHKITKRGQNVTFRCDPISEHNRLYWYRQTLGQGPEFLTYFQNEAQLEKSRLLSDRFSAERPKGSFSTLEIQRTEQGDSAMYLCASSSPVGGEQYFGPGTRLTVT.

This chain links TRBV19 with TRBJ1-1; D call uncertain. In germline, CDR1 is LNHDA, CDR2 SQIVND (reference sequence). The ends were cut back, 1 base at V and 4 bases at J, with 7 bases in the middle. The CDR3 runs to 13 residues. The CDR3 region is CASSIVEGTEAFF. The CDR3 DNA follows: TGTGCCAGTAGTATAGTAGAGGGCACTGAAGCTTTCTTT.

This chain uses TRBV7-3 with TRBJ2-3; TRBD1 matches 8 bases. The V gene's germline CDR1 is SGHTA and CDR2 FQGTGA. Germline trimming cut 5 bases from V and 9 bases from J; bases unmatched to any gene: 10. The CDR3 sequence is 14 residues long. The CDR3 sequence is CASSIGQGVGTQYF. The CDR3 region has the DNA TGTGCCAGCAGCATCGGACAGGGTGTTGGCACGCAGTATTTT.

The CDR3 is CASSIDNYEQYF. CDR3 in DNA: TGCGCCAGCAGCATCGACAACTACGAGCAGTACTTC. The chain is built from TRBV5-1 and TRBJ2-7, with D unresolved. Deletions cut 4 bases from V and 3 bases from J, with 8 bases between. The CDR3 is made up of 12 amino acids. Germline V gene sequence: CDR1 SGHRS, CDR2 YFSETQ.

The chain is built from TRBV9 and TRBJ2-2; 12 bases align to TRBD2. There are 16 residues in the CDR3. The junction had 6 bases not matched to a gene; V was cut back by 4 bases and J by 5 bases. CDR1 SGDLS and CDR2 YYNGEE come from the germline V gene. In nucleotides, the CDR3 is TGTGCCAGCAGCCTTCCTACTAGCGGGAGGACCGGGGAGCTGTTTTTT. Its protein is CASSLPTSGRTGELFF.

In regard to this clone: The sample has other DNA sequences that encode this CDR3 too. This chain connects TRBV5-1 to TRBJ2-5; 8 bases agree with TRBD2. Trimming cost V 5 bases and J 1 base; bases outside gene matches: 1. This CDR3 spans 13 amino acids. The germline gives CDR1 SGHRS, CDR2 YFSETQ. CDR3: CASRRGGQETQYF. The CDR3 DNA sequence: TGCGCCAGCAGACGGGGGGGCCAAGAGACCCAGTACTTC. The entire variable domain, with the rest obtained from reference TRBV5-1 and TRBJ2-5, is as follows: KAGVTQTPRYLIKTRGQQVTLSCSPISGHRSVSWYQQTPGQGLQFLFEYFSETQRNKGNFPGRFSGRQFSNSRSEMNVSTLELGDSALYLCASRRGGQETQYFGPGTRLLVL.

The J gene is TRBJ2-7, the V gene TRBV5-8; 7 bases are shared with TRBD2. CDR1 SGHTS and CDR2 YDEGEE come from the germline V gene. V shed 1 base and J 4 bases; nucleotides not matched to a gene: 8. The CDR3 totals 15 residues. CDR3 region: CASSLRGGRLYEQYF. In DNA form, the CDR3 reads TGTGCCAGCAGCTTGAGGGGCGGGAGATTGTACGAGCAGTACTTC.

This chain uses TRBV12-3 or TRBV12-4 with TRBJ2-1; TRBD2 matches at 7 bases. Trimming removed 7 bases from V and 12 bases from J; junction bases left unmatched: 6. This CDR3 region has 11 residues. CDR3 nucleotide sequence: TGTGCCAGCACCTTGGGGGGGACGCAGTTCTTC. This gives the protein CASTLGGTQFF.

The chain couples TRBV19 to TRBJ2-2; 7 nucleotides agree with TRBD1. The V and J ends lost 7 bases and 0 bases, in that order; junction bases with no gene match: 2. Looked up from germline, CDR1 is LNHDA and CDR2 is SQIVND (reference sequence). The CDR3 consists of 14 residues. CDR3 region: CASTGQANTGELFF. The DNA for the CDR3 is TGTGCCAGTACCGGACAGGCGAACACCGGGGAGCTGTTTTTT.

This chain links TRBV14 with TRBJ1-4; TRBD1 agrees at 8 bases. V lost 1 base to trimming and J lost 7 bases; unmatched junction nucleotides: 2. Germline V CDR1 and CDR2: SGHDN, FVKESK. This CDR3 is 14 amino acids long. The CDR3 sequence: CASSQVTGVEKLFF. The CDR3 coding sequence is TGTGCCAGCAGCCAAGTGACAGGGGTTGAAAAACTGTTTTTT.

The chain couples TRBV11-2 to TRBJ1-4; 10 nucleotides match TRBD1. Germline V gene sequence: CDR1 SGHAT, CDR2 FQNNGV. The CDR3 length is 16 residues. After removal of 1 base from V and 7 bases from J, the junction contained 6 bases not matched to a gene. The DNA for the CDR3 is TGTGCCAGCAGCTTAGGGACAGGGGGAGCCTTTGAAAAACTGTTTTTT. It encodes CASSLGTGGAFEKLFF.

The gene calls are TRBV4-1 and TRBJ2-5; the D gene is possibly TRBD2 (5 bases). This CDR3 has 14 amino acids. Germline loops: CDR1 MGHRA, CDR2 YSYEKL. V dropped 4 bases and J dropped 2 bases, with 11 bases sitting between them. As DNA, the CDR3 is TGCGCCAGCAGCCCCGGGATGAGTCAAGAGACCCAGTACTTC. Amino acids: CASSPGMSQETQYF.

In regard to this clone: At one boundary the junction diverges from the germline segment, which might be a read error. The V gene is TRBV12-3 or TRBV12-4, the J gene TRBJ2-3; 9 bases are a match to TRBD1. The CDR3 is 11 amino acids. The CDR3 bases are TGTGCCAGCAGTTTGGGACAGGGTTTGAATTTT. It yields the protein CASSLGQGLNF.

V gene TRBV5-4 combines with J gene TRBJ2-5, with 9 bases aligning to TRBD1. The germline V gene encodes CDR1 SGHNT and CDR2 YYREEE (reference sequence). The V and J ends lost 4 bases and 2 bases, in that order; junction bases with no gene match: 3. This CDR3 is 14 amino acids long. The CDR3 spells CASSTGQGQETQYF. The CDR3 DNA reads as TGTGCCAGCAGCACTGGACAGGGGCAAGAGACCCAGTACTTC.

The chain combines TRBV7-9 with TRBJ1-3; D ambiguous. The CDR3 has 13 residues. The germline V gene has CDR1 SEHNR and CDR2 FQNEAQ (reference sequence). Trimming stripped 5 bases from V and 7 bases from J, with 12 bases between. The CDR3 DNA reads TGTGCCAGCAGCCTGCGGGAGCGCAACACCATATATTTT. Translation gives CASSLRERNTIYF. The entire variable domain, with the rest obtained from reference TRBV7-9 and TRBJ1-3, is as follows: DTGVSQNPRHKITKRGQNVTFRCDPISEHNRLYWYRQTLGQGPEFLTYFQNEAQLEKSRLLSDRFSAERPKGSFSTLEIQRTEQGDSAMYLCASSLRERNTIYFGEGSWLTVV.

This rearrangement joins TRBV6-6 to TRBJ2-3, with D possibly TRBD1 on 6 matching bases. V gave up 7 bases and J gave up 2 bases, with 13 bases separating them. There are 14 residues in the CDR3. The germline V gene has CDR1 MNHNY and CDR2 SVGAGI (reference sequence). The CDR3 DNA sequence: TGTGCCAGCAACCAGGGACACCTCACAGATACGCAGTATTTT. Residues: CASNQGHLTDTQYF.

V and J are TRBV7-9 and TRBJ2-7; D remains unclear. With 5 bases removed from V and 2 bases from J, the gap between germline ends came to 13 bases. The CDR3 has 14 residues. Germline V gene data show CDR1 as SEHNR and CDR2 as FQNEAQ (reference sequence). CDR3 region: CASSPDTRPYEQYF. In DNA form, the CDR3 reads TGTGCCAGCAGCCCTGACACACGGCCCTACGAGCAGTACTTC.

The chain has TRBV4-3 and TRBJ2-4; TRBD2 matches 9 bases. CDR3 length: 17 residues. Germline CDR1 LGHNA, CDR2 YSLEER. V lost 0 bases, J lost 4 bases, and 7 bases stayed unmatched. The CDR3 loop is CASSQDPGLATKNIQYF. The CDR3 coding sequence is TGCGCCAGCAGCCAAGATCCGGGACTAGCTACGAAAAACATTCAGTACTTC.

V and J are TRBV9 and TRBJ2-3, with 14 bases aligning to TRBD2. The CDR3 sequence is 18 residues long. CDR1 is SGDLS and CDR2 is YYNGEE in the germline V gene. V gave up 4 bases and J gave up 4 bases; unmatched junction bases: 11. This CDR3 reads CASSPLPRLAGGADTQYF. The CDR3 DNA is TGTGCCAGCAGCCCCCTGCCCAGACTAGCGGGGGGGGCAGATACGCAGTATTTT. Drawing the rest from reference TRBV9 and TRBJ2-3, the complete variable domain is DSGVTQTPKHLITATGQRVTLRCSPRSGDLSVYWYQQSLDQGLQFLIQYYNGEERAKGNILERFSAQQFPDLHSELNLSSLELGDSALYFCASSPLPRLAGGADTQYFGPGTRLTVL.

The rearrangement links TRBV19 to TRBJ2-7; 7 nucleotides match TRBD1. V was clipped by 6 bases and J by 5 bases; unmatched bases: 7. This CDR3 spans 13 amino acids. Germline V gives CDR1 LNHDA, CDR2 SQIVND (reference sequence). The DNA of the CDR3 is TGTGCCAGTAGGGCACAGGGGTACCACGAGCAGTACTTC. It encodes CASRAQGYHEQYF.